The 6 T cell receptor beta chains below come from one sample, sequenced in a study of blood T cell repertoires in COVID-19. Only in-frame clones appear in the TCRdb table, and some are missing; sequencing was by immunoSEQ multiplex PCR. The sample yields under 150,000 clones, approximately 83% seen once. Sequenced input: peripheral blood. The receptors stem from a woman aged 45-65 years who had recovered from COVID-19.

This clone was observed once. The chain uses TRBV12-3 or TRBV12-4 and TRBJ1-1, with D perhaps TRBD1 (5 bases). CDR3 size: 11 residues. V shed 3 bases and J shed 8 bases, with 7 bases lying between them. CDR3 protein: CASSLGGEAFF. The CDR3 region has the DNA TGTGCCAGCAGTTTGGGGGGAGAAGCTTTCTTT.

V gene TRBV5-5 combines with J gene TRBJ2-1, with D possibly matching TRBD1 (6 bases). Trimming removed 6 bases from V and 9 bases from J, with 25 bases in between. The length of the CDR3 is 16 residues. The germline V gene encodes CDR1 SGHKS and CDR2 YYEKEE (reference sequence). The CDR3 bases are TGTGCCAGCATCCAACGCGACAGGCTGGGGGCGTTTGAGCAGTTCTTC. Translation: CASIQRDRLGAFEQFF. Full variable domain (outside the CDR3, taken from reference TRBV5-5 and TRBJ2-1): DAGVTQSPTHLIKTRGQQVTLRCSPISGHKSVSWYQQVLGQGPQFIFQYYEKEERGRGNFPDRFSARQFPNYSSELNVNALLLGDSALYLCASIQRDRLGAFEQFFGPGTRLTVL.

The CDR3 spells CASSLGQGVGQPQHF. CDR3 DNA: TGCGCCAGCAGCTTGGGACAGGGGGTGGGTCAGCCCCAGCATTTT. The chain employs TRBV5-1 and TRBJ1-5; 9 positions agree with TRBD1. The CDR3 loop spans 15 amino acids. Germline V lookup: CDR1 SGHRS, CDR2 YFSETQ. V lost 0 bases, J lost 6 bases, and 4 bases stayed unmatched.

CDR3 residues: CASSLAFNEKLFF. The CDR3, as DNA: TGTGCCAGCAGCTTAGCCTTTAATGAAAAACTGTTTTTT. V is TRBV11-3 and J is TRBJ1-4, with unresolved D. This CDR3 spans 13 amino acids. Germline CDR1 and CDR2: SGHNT and YENEEA. Deletions cut 1 base from V and 4 bases from J, with 4 bases between.

The V call is TRBV2, the J call TRBJ2-2; D perhaps matches TRBD1 (6 bases). V was cut by 6 bases and J by 1 base, with 9 bases left in between. Germline CDR1 is SNHLY and CDR2 is FYNNEI. The CDR3 length is 14 residues. CDR3 loop: CASRAGVNTGELFF. The CDR3 DNA is TGTGCCAGCAGAGCAGGGGTGAACACCGGGGAGCTGTTTTTT. Looking up the rest from reference TRBV2 and TRBJ2-2 gives the full variable domain: EPEVTQTPSHQVTQMGQEVILRCVPISNHLYFYWYRQILGQKVEFLVSFYNNEISEKSEIFDDQFSVERPDGSNFTLKIRSTKLEDSAMYFCASRAGVNTGELFFGEGSRLTVL.

With regard to this clone: It is likely a read error, because the conserved phenylalanine at the end of the CDR3 is missing. The DNA is omitted, as the CDR3 cannot be located on it reliably, and the CDR3 follows TCRdb's listing. The CDR3 loop reads CASSLTYPTGRSSL. This chain uses TRBV28 with TRBJ1-5; the DNA was not used to check the table's D call, TRBD1. Germline assignment: CDR1 MDHEN and CDR2 SYDVKM. Ends included, the CDR3 has 14 residues.